One and the same sample provided the 8 T cell receptor beta chains below, sequenced in a study of CD8 T cells in Susac syndrome. Random hexamers primed reverse transcription of about 0.45 to 1 ug RNA. TCRdb reanalysed the immunoSEQ multiplex PCR reads using MiXCR and keeps one entry per CDR3 protein. The sample contains 150,000 or so distinct CDR3 sequences, around 94% of which appear only once. Sequencing used CD4+ T cells from PBMCs. The receptors shown here come from a human donor in good health.

This clonotype was recorded once. The CDR3 spells CAWILGGSPYNEQFF. CDR3 nucleotides: TGTGCCTGGATTTTAGGGGGCTCGCCCTACAATGAGCAGTTCTTC. The chain is built from TRBV30 and TRBJ2-1, with 7 nucleotides matching TRBD1. The CDR3 totals 15 residues. Germline V gene data show CDR1 as GTSNPN and CDR2 as SVGIG (reference sequence). V trimming: 4 bases; J trimming: 2 bases; junction bases outside the gene matches: 8.

J is TRBJ1-1 and V is TRBV29-1, with 7 bases lining up with TRBD1. V dropped 1 base and J dropped 1; count of bases not matched to a gene: 3. The CDR3 has 14 residues. The germline V gene encodes CDR1 SQVTM and CDR2 ANQGSEA. The CDR3 DNA follows: TGCAGCGTTGAAGCGACAGGGTCGAACACTGAAGCTTTCTTT. This sequence encodes CSVEATGSNTEAFF.

The chain employs TRBV12-3 or TRBV12-4 and TRBJ1-2; no firm D call. This CDR3 comprises 11 residues. The V end was cut by 7 bases, the J end by 7 bases, with 10 bases between. Written as DNA, the CDR3 is TGTGCCAGCAACTTAGCTCGTGGCTACACCTTC. Encoded protein: CASNLARGYTF.

The chain has TRBV5-1 and TRBJ2-5, with D possibly TRBD2 on 6 matching bases. In germline, CDR1 is SGHRS, CDR2 YFSETQ. V dropped 6 bases and J dropped 3 bases, with 9 bases sitting between them. The CDR3 contains 12 residues. CDR3 sequence reads: CASNGGEETQYF. The CDR3 DNA sequence: TGCGCCAGCAATGGCGGGGAAGAGACCCAGTACTTC.

The J gene is TRBJ2-1, the V gene TRBV7-2; D uncertain. The CDR3 sequence is 11 residues long. With 4 bases removed from V and 11 bases from J, the gap between germline ends came to 9 bases. Germline CDR1 is SGHTA and CDR2 is FQGNSA. In DNA, the CDR3 is TGTGCCAGCAGCTCAGCCTACCAGCAGTTCTTC. Translated, it gives CASSSAYQQFF.

This sequence joins TRBV20-1 and TRBJ2-5; D tentatively fits TRBD1 or TRBD2 (5 bases each). The CDR3 is 14 residues long. Trimming shortened V by 3 bases and J by 5 bases, and 16 bases separated the two germline ends. Germline CDR1 and CDR2: DFQATT and SNEGSKA (reference sequence). CDR3 DNA: TGCAGTGCTAGGTGGGGCGGAGGACGGGAGACCCAGTACTTC. Translating gives CSARWGGGRETQYF.

This chain joins TRBV20-1 and TRBJ2-3; 9 bases line up with TRBD2. The CDR3 is made up of 15 amino acids. After removal of 3 bases from V and 4 bases from J, the junction contained 8 bases not matched to a gene. Germline loops: CDR1 DFQATT, CDR2 SNEGSKA (reference sequence). CDR3 coding DNA: TGCAGTGCTAGTGCCGGGACTAGCAGCCCAGATACGCAGTATTTT. Protein sequence: CSASAGTSSPDTQYF.

The chain joins TRBV30 to TRBJ1-5, with TRBD1 matching 8 bases. Germline V CDR1 and CDR2: GTSNPN, SVGIG (reference sequence). V gave up 2 bases and J gave up 7 bases; unmatched junction bases: 4. This CDR3 spans 13 amino acids. CDR3 bases: TGTGCCTGGAGTTCAGGGGGCAGGCAGCCCCAGCATTTT. It specifies CAWSSGGRQPQHF.